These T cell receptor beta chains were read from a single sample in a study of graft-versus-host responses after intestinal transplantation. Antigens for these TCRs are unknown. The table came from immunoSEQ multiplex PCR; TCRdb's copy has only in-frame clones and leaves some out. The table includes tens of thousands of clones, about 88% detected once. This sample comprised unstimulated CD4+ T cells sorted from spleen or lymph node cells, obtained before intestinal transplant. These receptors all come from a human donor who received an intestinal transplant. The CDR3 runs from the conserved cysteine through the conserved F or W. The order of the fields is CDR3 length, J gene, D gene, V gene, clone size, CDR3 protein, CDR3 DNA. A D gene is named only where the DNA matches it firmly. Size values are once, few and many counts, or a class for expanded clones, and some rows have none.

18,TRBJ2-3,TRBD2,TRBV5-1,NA,CASSLTPGTSGRSDTQYF,TGCGCCAGCAGCTTGACCCCCGGGACTAGCGGGAGGTCCGATACGCAGTATTTT
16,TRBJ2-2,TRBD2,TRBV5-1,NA,CASSLDLAGTTGELFF,TGCGCCAGCAGCTTGGATCTAGCGGGGACCACCGGGGAGCTGTTTTTT
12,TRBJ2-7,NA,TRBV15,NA,CATSTTAYEQYF,TGTGCCACCAGCACGACAGCATACGAGCAGTACTTC
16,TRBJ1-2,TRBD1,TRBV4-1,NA,CASSQDSGQGDYGYTF,TGCGCCAGCAGCCAAGATTCGGGACAGGGGGACTATGGCTACACCTTC
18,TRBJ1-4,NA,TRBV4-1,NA,CASSPPEGRLQPRLELFF,TGCGCCAGCAGCCCCCCCGAGGGTCGGCTACAACCACGTCTGGAACTGTTTTTT
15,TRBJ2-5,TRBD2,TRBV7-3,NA,CASSPGTSGSETQYF,TGTGCCAGCAGCCCCGGGACTAGCGGGAGTGAGACCCAGTACTTC
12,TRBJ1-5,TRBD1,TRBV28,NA,CASGTGVQPQHF,TGTGCCAGCGGGACAGGGGTTCAGCCCCAGCATTTT
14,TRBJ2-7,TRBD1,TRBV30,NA,CAWSVTQGAGEQYF,TGTGCCTGGAGTGTAACGCAGGGGGCAGGCGAGCAGTACTTC
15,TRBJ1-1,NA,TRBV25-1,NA,CASSEWAGPNTEAFF,TGTGCCAGCAGTGAATGGGCGGGCCCGAACACTGAAGCTTTCTTT
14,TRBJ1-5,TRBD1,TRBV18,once,CASSLGTDYQPQHF,TGTGCCAGCTCACTCGGGACAGACTATCAGCCCCAGCATTTT
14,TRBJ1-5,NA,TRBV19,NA,CASSTRQGNQPQHF,TGTGCCAGTAGTACCAGACAGGGCAATCAGCCCCAGCATTTT
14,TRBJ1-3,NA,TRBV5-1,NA,CASSLGGSGNTIYF,TGCGCCAGCAGCTTGGGCGGCTCTGGAAACACCATATATTTT
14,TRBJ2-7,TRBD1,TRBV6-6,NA,CASSSGTGNYEQYF,TGTGCCAGCAGTTCCGGGACAGGGAACTACGAGCAGTACTTC
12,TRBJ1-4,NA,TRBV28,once,CASNSRGEKLFF,TGTGCCAGCAACTCAAGGGGTGAAAAACTGTTTTTT
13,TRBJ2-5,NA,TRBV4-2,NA,CASSQDQRETQYF,TGTGCCAGCAGCCAAGATCAGCGGGAGACCCAGTACTTC
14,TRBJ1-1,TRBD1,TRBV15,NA,CATSSQGAGTEAFF,TGTGCCACCAGCAGCCAGGGGGCAGGGACTGAAGCTTTCTTT
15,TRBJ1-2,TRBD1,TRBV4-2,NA,CASSLTGTGGNGYTF,TGTGCCAGCAGCCTAACCGGGACAGGGGGCAATGGCTACACCTTC
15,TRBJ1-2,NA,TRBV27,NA,CASSTAGSIAYGYTF,TGTGCCAGCTCCACCGCCGGGTCTATCGCCTATGGCTACACCTTC
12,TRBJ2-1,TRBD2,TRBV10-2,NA,CASNSGRTEQFF,TGCGCCAGCAACAGCGGGAGGACTGAGCAGTTCTTC
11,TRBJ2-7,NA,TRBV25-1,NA,CASSLASEQYF,TGTGCCAGCAGCCTAGCCTCCGAGCAGTACTTC
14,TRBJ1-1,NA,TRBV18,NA,CASSPLPGNTEAFF,TGTGCCAGCTCACCATTACCAGGGAACACTGAAGCTTTCTTT
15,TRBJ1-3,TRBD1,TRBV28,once,CASSLTGEPGNTIYF,TGTGCCAGCAGCCTAACAGGGGAACCTGGAAACACCATATATTTT
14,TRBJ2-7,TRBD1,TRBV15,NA,CATSRRDRDYEQYF,TGTGCCACCAGCAGAAGGGACAGAGACTACGAGCAGTACTTC
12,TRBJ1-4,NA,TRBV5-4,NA,CASSFGGEKLFF,TGTGCCAGCAGCTTTGGAGGTGAAAAACTGTTTTTT
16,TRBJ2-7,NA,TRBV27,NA,CASSPHQTGETYEQYF,TGTGCCAGCAGTCCCCACCAAACAGGTGAAACCTACGAGCAGTACTTC
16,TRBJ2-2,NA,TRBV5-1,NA,CASSGSAGANTGELFF,TGCGCCAGCAGTGGCAGTGCAGGGGCGAACACCGGGGAGCTGTTTTTT
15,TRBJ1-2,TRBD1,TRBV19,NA,CASSTWTGGDYGYTF,TGTGCCAGTAGTACTTGGACAGGCGGGGACTATGGCTACACCTTC
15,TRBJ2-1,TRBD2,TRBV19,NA,CASSQKRGPPYEQFF,TGTGCCAGTAGCCAGAAGCGGGGGCCGCCCTATGAGCAGTTCTTC
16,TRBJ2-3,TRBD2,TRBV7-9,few,CASSWTSGRFTDTQYF,TGTGCCAGCAGCTGGACTAGCGGGAGATTCACAGATACGCAGTATTTT
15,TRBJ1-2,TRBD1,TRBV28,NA,CASSLRQGDRYGYTF,TGTGCCAGCAGCCTCAGACAGGGAGACCGGTATGGCTACACCTTC
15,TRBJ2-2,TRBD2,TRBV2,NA,CASSVKREGPGELFF,TGTGCCAGCAGTGTCAAGCGGGAGGGCCCCGGGGAGCTGTTTTTT
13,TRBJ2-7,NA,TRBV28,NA,CASSPTPTYEQYF,TGTGCCAGCAGCCCGACTCCCACCTACGAGCAGTACTTC
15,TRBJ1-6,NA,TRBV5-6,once,CASSLVTGLTSPLHF,TGTGCCAGCAGCTTGGTTACAGGGCTAACTTCACCCCTCCACTTT
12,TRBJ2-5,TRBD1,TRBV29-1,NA,CSALDRGETQYF,TGCAGCGCTTTGGACAGGGGAGAGACCCAGTACTTC
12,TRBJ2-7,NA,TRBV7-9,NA,CASSYQGYEQYF,TGTGCCAGCAGCTACCAGGGCTACGAGCAGTACTTC
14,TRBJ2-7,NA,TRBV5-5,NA,CASSLWGTFYEQYF,TGTGCCAGCAGCTTGTGGGGCACCTTCTACGAGCAGTACTTC
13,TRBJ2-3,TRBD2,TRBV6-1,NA,CASSGGGPGTQYF,TGTGCCAGCAGCGGCGGGGGTCCCGGTACGCAGTATTTT
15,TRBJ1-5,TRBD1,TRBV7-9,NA,CASSADRGPLGPQHF,TGTGCCAGCAGCGCGGACAGGGGACCCTTGGGGCCCCAGCATTTT
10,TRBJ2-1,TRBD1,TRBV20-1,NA,CSARPGQEFF,TGCAGTGCGAGACCGGGACAGGAGTTCTTC
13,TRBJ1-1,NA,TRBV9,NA,CASSVIQNTEAFF,TGTGCCAGCAGCGTTATACAGAACACTGAAGCTTTCTTT
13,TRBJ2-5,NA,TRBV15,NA,CATSRESGETQYF,TGTGCCACCAGCAGAGAATCCGGAGAGACCCAGTACTTC
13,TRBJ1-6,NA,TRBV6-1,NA,CASRRQLNSPLHF,TGTGCCAGCAGGAGACAACTTAATTCACCCCTCCACTTT
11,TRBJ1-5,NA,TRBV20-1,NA,CSAQGNQPQHF,TGCAGTGCTCAGGGCAATCAGCCCCAGCATTTT
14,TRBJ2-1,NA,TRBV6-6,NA,CASSPGSNYNEQFF,TGTGCCAGCAGCCCCGGGTCCAACTACAATGAGCAGTTCTTC
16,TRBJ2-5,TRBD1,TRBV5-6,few,CASSSLTGGTQETQYF,TGTGCCAGCAGCTCCTTGACAGGGGGAACCCAAGAGACCCAGTACTTC
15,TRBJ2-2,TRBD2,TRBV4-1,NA,CASSQVAGAAGELFF,TGCGCCAGCAGCCAAGTAGCGGGGGCAGCCGGGGAGCTGTTTTTT
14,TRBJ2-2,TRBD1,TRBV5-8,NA,CASSGTDRTGELFF,TGTGCCAGCAGCGGGACGGACAGGACCGGGGAGCTGTTTTTT
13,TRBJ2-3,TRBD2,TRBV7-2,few,CASTERGGSTQYF,TGTGCCAGCACGGAGCGGGGGGGCTCTACGCAGTATTTT
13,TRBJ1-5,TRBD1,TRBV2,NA,CASRQGRGQPQHF,TGTGCCAGTAGACAGGGACGAGGTCAGCCCCAGCATTTT
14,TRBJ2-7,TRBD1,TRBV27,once,CASRKQGDSYEQYF,TGTGCCAGCAGGAAACAGGGGGATTCCTACGAGCAGTACTTC